What follows are 19 T cell receptor beta chains derived from one specimen sequenced in a study of cytomegalovirus exposure and HLA in healthy donors. 13 Jbeta primers and 60 Vbeta primers were used for the PCR. Sequenced by immunoSEQ multiplex PCR; TCRdb stores in-frame clones only, minus some. The sample has 55,000 to 90,000 clones, around 78% seen once. Sequencing was carried out using PBMCs. The receptors derive from a man aged 45-65 years in good health and CMV-seronegative.

The V and J genes are TRBV19 and TRBJ1-4, with D uncertain. V was clipped by 3 bases and J by 5 bases, with 10 bases between them. Per the germline V gene, CDR1 is LNHDA and CDR2 is SQIVND (reference sequence). The CDR3 extends over 14 amino acids. The CDR3, as DNA: TGTGCCAGTAGTATGGGCAGCCTGAATGAAAAACTGTTTTTT. Its protein product is CASSMGSLNEKLFF.

J is TRBJ1-2 and V is TRBV10-3; D gene ambiguous. The CDR3 is 15 amino acids. The V gene's germline CDR1 is ENHRY and CDR2 SYGVKD. The ends were cut back, 1 base at V and 2 bases at J, with 11 bases in the middle. CDR3: CAISEWSRSNYGYTF. CDR3 bases: TGTGCCATCAGTGAGTGGTCGCGGTCAAACTATGGCTACACCTTC.

The CDR3 sequence: CAMRTGSGPFF. For the CDR3, the DNA is TGCGCCATGCGGACAGGTAGCGGTCCGTTCTTC. This chain joins TRBV10-1 and TRBJ2-1, with D possibly matching TRBD1 (7 bases). This CDR3 is 11 amino acids long. Deletions cut 10 bases from V and 15 bases from J, with 19 bases between. The germline gives CDR1 WNHNN, CDR2 SYGVQD (reference sequence).

This chain uses TRBV9 with TRBJ2-1, with D maybe TRBD1 (6 bases). The CDR3 has 13 amino acids. Trimming removed 3 bases from V and 4 bases from J, with 8 bases in between. In germline, CDR1 is SGDLS, CDR2 YYNGEE. The CDR3 here is CASSAGQYNEQFF. CDR3 nucleotide sequence: TGTGCCAGCAGCGCCGGACAGTACAATGAGCAGTTCTTC.

This chain joins TRBV7-9 and TRBJ1-1; D remains ambiguous. There are 17 residues in the CDR3. Trimming stripped 5 bases from V and 0 bases from J, with 19 bases between. Germline V CDR1 and CDR2: SEHNR, FQNEAQ (reference sequence). CDR3 amino acids: CASSQRRQSGMNTEAFF. CDR3 nucleotide sequence: TGTGCCAGCAGCCAGAGGAGGCAGTCGGGTATGAACACTGAAGCTTTCTTT. Full variable domain (missing parts from reference TRBV7-9 and TRBJ1-1): DTGVSQNPRHKITKRGQNVTFRCDPISEHNRLYWYRQTLGQGPEFLTYFQNEAQLEKSRLLSDRFSAERPKGSFSTLEIQRTEQGDSAMYLCASSQRRQSGMNTEAFFGQGTRLTVV.

This clone was counted only a few times. This chain links TRBV6-5 with TRBJ2-5, with TRBD1 as a possible D gene (5 bases). The CDR3 contains 14 residues. CDR1 is MNHEY and CDR2 is SVGAGI in the germline V gene. V was shortened by 0 bases and J by 2 bases, with 7 bases between the two germline ends. The CDR3 region has the DNA TGTGCCAGCAGTTACTCTGACAGACAAGAGACCCAGTACTTC. Translated, it gives CASSYSDRQETQYF.

This chain uses TRBV19 with TRBJ1-1; perhaps TRBD1 as D (5 bases). V was pared by 7 bases and J by 5 bases, with 14 bases between. CDR3 length equals 13 residues. In germline, CDR1 is LNHDA, CDR2 SQIVND (reference sequence). The CDR3 here is CASTGYVYTEAFF. The CDR3 DNA reads TGTGCCAGTACAGGGTATGTTTATACTGAAGCTTTCTTT. Together with reference TRBV19 and TRBJ1-1, the CDR3 gives the full variable domain: DGGITQSPKYLFRKEGQNVTLSCEQNLNHDAMYWYRQDPGQGLRLIYYSQIVNDFQKGDIAEGYSVSREKKESFPLTVTSAQKNPTAFYLCASTGYVYTEAFFGQGTRLTVV.

The J gene is TRBJ2-7, the V gene TRBV30; TRBD1 matches at 10 bases. Germline V gene data show CDR1 as GTSNPN and CDR2 as SVGIG (reference sequence). Trimming took 0 bases from V and 2 from J; bases not matched to a gene: 7. CDR3 size: 16 residues. The CDR3 nucleotides are TGTGCCTGGAGTGTACGGGGAGGGACAGGGGCCTACGAGCAGTACTTC. Encoded protein: CAWSVRGGTGAYEQYF. Full variable domain (outside the CDR3, taken from reference TRBV30 and TRBJ2-7): SQTIHQWPATLVQPVGSPLSLECTVEGTSNPNLYWYRQAAGRGLQLLFYSVGIGQISSEVPQNLSASRPQDRQFILSSKKLLLSDSGFYLCAWSVRGGTGAYEQYFGPGTRLTVT.

V and J are TRBV7-8 and TRBJ2-7; the match to TRBD1 covers 9 bases. Germline-derived CDR1 and CDR2 are SGHVS and FQNEAQ. This CDR3 has 14 amino acids. V was clipped by 3 bases and J by 2 bases; unmatched bases: 2. This chain's CDR3 is CASSLGQGTYEQYF. The CDR3 nucleotides are TGTGCCAGCAGCTTGGGACAGGGAACCTACGAGCAGTACTTC.

The J gene is TRBJ1-4, the V gene TRBV11-2; maybe TRBD1 (5 bases). V lost 1 base and J 8 bases, leaving 20 bases between the germline ends. Germline loops: CDR1 SGHAT, CDR2 FQNNGV. The length of the CDR3 is 17 residues. This chain's CDR3 is CASSLGVFGGGGEKLFF. The CDR3 DNA is TGTGCCAGCAGCTTAGGGGTGTTCGGCGGGGGAGGCGAAAAACTGTTTTTT.

This clone was picked up a small number of times. V usage is TRBV7-9 and J usage is TRBJ2-2; 7 nucleotides line up with TRBD1. Germline V lookup: CDR1 SEHNR, CDR2 FQNEAQ (reference sequence). V shed 6 bases and J 5 bases; nucleotides not matched to a gene: 3. This CDR3 has 13 amino acids. CDR3 sequence (DNA): TGTGCCAGCAGGGAACAGGGGACCGGGGAGCTGTTTTTT. It yields the protein CASREQGTGELFF.

The chain recombines TRBV16 with TRBJ2-1; 10 nucleotides agree with TRBD2. Trimming at V came to 1 base and at J to 4 bases, leaving 4 bases not matched to a gene. CDR1 and CDR2 (germline): KGHSY, FQNENV. CDR3 length: 16 residues. CDR3 amino acids: CASSQLGLAMYNEQFF. CDR3 nucleotide sequence: TGTGCCAGCAGCCAATTGGGACTAGCGATGTACAATGAGCAGTTCTTC.

V and J are TRBV10-1 and TRBJ2-3; 9 bases are shared with TRBD1. Per germline, CDR1 WNHNN and CDR2 SYGVQD (reference sequence). This CDR3 has 15 amino acids. The trim removed 6 bases at V and 4 bases at J, leaving 8 bases unmatched. The CDR3 DNA sequence: TGCGCCAGCAGGAGGGACAGGGAAATCGCAGATACGCAGTATTTT. Translated: CASRRDREIADTQYF.

The chain carries TRBV27 and TRBJ1-1; 8 bases are a match to TRBD1. From germline, CDR1 is MNHEY and CDR2 SMNVEV (reference sequence). V shed 6 bases and J 4 bases; nucleotides not matched to a gene: 7. CDR3 length equals 14 residues. This CDR3 is CASSPGTGGTEAFF. CDR3 DNA: TGTGCCAGCAGCCCCGGAACAGGGGGCACTGAAGCTTTCTTT.

The chain carries TRBV6-5 and TRBJ1-2; D gene uncertain. The CDR3 sequence is 15 residues long. V dropped 0 bases and J dropped 2 bases, with 10 bases sitting between them. The germline CDR1 and CDR2 sequences are MNHEY and SVGAGI. In DNA form, the CDR3 reads TGTGCCAGCAGTTACTCACAACTAGCAAACTATGGCTACACCTTC. It specifies CASSYSQLANYGYTF.

Comment on this clone: The same CDR3 can be traced to other DNA sequences in this sample. This chain links TRBV6-5 with TRBJ1-1; D uncertain. Germline assignment: CDR1 MNHEY and CDR2 SVGAGI. CDR3 length: 14 amino acids. The V end was cut by 0 bases, the J end by 5 bases, with 10 bases between. The CDR3 sequence: CASSYSEGRTEAFF. CDR3 coding DNA: TGTGCCAGCAGTTACTCGGAGGGTCGAACTGAAGCTTTCTTT.

This chain links TRBV4-2 with TRBJ2-1; 14 bases line up with TRBD2. The junction had 3 bases not matched to a gene; V was cut back by 4 bases and J by 7 bases. Germline loops: CDR1 LGHNA, CDR2 YNFKEQ. The length of the CDR3 is 15 residues. Here the CDR3 DNA reads TGTGCCAGCAGCCGGGGACTAGCGGGAGAGAATGAGCAGTTCTTC. Protein sequence: CASSRGLAGENEQFF.

V and J are TRBV18 and TRBJ2-7, with unresolved D. The CDR3 is 12 amino acids. Germline V gene sequence: CDR1 KGHSH, CDR2 LQKENI. The V end lost 3 bases, the J end lost 6 bases, and 9 bases lay between the germline ends. CDR3 sequence reads: CASSPILGEQYF. The CDR3, as DNA: TGTGCCAGCTCACCCATCCTAGGCGAGCAGTACTTC.

The chain links TRBV6-5 to TRBJ1-1; D uncertain. Germline V gives CDR1 MNHEY, CDR2 SVGAGI. CDR3 length: 15 residues. V lost 0 bases and J lost 7, with 15 bases in between. The CDR3 region has the DNA TGTGCCAGCAGTTACTCTGTGACGAAGCCGGGTGAAGCTTTCTTT. Protein sequence: CASSYSVTKPGEAFF.